This T cell receptor (beta chain) was sequenced in a study of shared clonotypes between healthy human individuals. The overall study: A donor's plate count was three for CD4 naive and three for CD4 memory; CD8 naive had two and CD8 memory one. Study-wide findings and caveats: Shared clonotypes: roughly 5% naive CD4, 3.5% to 4% naive CD8, about 2.2% memory CD4, about 0.4% memory CD8. Blood alone was sampled, and tissue repertoires likely differ. Rarefaction demonstrated incomplete sorted-subset sequencing despite large depth.

Note on this clone: Antigen: not known. Additional DNA sequences in this sample encode the identical CDR3.

Generated by immunoSEQ multiplex PCR, the TCRdb table keeps only in-frame clones and is missing some. Of 1,500,000 or so clones listed, approximately 97% are singletons. Germline V gene data show CDR1 as MDHEN and CDR2 as SYDVKM. V gave up 8 bases and J gave up 0 bases, with 8 bases separating them. There are 13 residues in the CDR3. Input material: naive CD4+ T cells sorted from blood. Sample subset: CD45RA+ positively selected. This sequence joins TRBV28 and TRBJ2-1; D not certain. This clonotype originated in a man aged 25 to 40 in good health. CDR3 region: CASRVDSYNEQFF. DNA for the CDR3: TGTGCCAGCCGGGTAGACTCCTACAATGAGCAGTTCTTC.